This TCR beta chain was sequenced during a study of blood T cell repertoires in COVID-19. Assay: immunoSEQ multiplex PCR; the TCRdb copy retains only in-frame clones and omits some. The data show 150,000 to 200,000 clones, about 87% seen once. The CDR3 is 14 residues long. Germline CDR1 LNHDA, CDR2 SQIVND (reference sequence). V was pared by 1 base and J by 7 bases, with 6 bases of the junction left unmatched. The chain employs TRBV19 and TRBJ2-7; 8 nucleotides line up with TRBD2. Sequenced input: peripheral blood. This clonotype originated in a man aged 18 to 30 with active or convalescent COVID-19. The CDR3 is CASSIGSGSGEQYF. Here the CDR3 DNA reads TGTGCCAGTAGTATAGGAAGCGGGAGCGGGGAGCAGTACTTC.